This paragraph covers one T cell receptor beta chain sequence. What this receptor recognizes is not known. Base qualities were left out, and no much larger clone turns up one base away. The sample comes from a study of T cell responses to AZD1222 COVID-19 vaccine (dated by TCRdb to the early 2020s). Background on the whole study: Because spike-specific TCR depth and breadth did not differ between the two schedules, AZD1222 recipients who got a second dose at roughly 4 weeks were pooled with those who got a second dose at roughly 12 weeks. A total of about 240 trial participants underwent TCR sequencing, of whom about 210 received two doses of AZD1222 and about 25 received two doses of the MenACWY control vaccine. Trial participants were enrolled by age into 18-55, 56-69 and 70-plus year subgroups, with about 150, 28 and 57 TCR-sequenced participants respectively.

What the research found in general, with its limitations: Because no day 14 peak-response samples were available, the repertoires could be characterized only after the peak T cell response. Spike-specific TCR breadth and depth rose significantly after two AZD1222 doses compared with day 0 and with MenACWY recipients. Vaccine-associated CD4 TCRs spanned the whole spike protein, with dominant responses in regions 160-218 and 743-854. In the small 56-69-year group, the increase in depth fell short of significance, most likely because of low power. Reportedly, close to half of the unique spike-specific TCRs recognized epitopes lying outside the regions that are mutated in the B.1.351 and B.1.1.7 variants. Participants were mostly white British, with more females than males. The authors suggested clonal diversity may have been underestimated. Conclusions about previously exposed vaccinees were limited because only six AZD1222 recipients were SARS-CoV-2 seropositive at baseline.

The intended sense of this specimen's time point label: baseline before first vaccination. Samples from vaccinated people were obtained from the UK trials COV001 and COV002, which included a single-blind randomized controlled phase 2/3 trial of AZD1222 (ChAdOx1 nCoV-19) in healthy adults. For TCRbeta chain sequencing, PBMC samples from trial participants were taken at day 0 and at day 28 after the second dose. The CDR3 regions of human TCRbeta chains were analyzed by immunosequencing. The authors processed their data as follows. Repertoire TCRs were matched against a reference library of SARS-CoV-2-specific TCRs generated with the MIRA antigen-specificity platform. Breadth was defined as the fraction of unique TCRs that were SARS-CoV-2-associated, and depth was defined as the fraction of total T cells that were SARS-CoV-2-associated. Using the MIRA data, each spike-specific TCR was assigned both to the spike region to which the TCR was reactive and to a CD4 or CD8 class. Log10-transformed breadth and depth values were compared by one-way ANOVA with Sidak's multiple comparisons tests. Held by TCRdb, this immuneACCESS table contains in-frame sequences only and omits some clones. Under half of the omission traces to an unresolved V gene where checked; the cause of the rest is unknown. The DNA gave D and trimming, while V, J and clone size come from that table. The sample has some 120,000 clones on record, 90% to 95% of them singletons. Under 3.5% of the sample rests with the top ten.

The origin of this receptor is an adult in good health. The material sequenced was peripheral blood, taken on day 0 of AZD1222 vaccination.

The CDR3 protein: CASRPWGPYNEQFF. The DNA sequence follows: TGTGCCAGCAGGCCCTGGGGGCCCTACAATGAGCAGTTCTTC. Here the chain combines TRBV6-5 and TRBJ2-1, with TRBD1 perhaps the D gene, on 6 matching bases. The CDR3, cysteine through phenylalanine, is 14 amino acids long. The DNA shown is the 42-base CDR3, in frame from base 1. CDR1 and CDR2 are read off the germline V gene as MNHEY and SVGAGI. Trimming at the junction amounts to 6 bases on V and 2 bases on J, and the germline ends lie 11 bases apart.